Below are 5 T cell receptor beta chains sequenced from a single sample in a study of cytomegalovirus exposure and HLA in healthy donors. PCR primers comprised 60 Vbeta and 13 Jbeta primers. Libraries were prepared by immunoSEQ multiplex PCR; TCRdb keeps only in-frame clonotypes and omits some of them. This table has fewer than 140,000 clones, roughly 73% appearing once. Sequenced input: PBMCs. The receptors stem from a man aged 40-50 years in good health and CMV-seronegative.

This chain connects TRBV11-2 to TRBJ2-7; 7 nucleotides line up with TRBD2. The CDR3 contains 14 residues. Trimming at V came to 3 bases and at J to 6 bases, leaving 8 bases not matched to a gene. Germline CDR1 SGHAT, CDR2 FQNNGV. CDR3 amino acids: CASSFSASGAEQYF. In nucleotides, the CDR3 is TGTGCCAGCAGCTTTAGCGCGAGCGGGGCCGAGCAGTACTTC.

This chain connects TRBV27 to TRBJ2-2, with 7 bases fitting TRBD2. Per the germline V gene, CDR1 is MNHEY and CDR2 is SMNVEV (reference sequence). This CDR3 spans 14 amino acids. Germline trimming cut 10 bases from V and 0 bases from J; bases unmatched to any gene: 5. CDR3 sequence: CATGGTSNTGELFF. Here the CDR3 DNA reads TGTGCCACCGGGGGGACCTCGAACACCGGGGAGCTGTTTTTT.

The chain carries TRBV6-5 and TRBJ1-1, with TRBD1 matching 7 bases. CDR3 length: 15 amino acids. CDR1 MNHEY and CDR2 SVGAGI come from the germline V gene. Unmatched junction bases numbered 11, after V lost 6 bases and J lost 4 bases. CDR3 DNA: TGTGCCAGCAGGCCTAAGACAGGGATTCTCACTGAAGCTTTCTTT. It specifies CASRPKTGILTEAFF.

The rearrangement uses TRBV6-1 and TRBJ1-2; unclear D gene. The germline V gene encodes CDR1 MNHNS and CDR2 SASEGT. V was pared by 6 bases and J by 8 bases, with 16 bases between. The CDR3 contains 13 residues. This chain's CDR3 is CASSGLEQWGYTF. CDR3 DNA: TGTGCCAGCAGCGGACTGGAACAGTGGGGCTACACCTTC.

This clone appeared a few times. CDR3 nucleotides: TGTGCCACTCTCGGGGGCCAGGGGGGAGCAGATACGCAGTATTTT. This sequence encodes CATLGGQGGADTQYF. The chain has TRBV10-3 and TRBJ2-3, with TRBD1 as a possible D gene (7 bases). This CDR3 spans 15 amino acids. V dropped 10 bases and J dropped 4 bases, with 21 bases sitting between them. The germline CDR1 and CDR2 sequences are ENHRY and SYGVKD.